The clone carrying this TCR beta chain appeared many times. As yet, its antigen is unknown. A single record per CDR3 protein comes from TCRdb applying MiXCR to the multiplex PCR reads. The repertoire consists of 150,000 to 250,000 distinct CDR3 sequences, with about 32% occurring once and the leading ten covering around 4.4%. This sample is drawn from a study of breast tumors, draining lymph nodes, adjacent tissues. Study-level points and caveats: Compared with basal-like, luminal-like tumors shared significantly more repertoire with nontumor tissue. Findings are consistent with lymph node origin and intratumoral expansion of most tumor T cells. Tumors had less TCR diversity than lymph nodes, more than nontumor tissue. The lymph node origin of tumor T cells was framed as consistent with a hypothesis, not demonstrated.

Samples came from axillary lymph nodes draining the breast cancer. V lost 5 bases to trimming and J lost 1 base; unmatched junction nucleotides: 6. Per germline, CDR1 DFQATT and CDR2 SNEGSKA (reference sequence). The CDR3 runs to 17 residues. This TCR was recovered from a female donor with breast cancer. Some clones in this sample may be carry-over from other donors' samples. The sample comprised axillary lymph node tissue. The V call is TRBV20-1, the J call TRBJ1-6, with 12 bases matching TRBD1. The CDR3 bases are TGCAGTGCTTTGGGGACAGGGGGCATGTCCTATAATTCACCCCTCCACTTT. Translated: CSALGTGGMSYNSPLHF.